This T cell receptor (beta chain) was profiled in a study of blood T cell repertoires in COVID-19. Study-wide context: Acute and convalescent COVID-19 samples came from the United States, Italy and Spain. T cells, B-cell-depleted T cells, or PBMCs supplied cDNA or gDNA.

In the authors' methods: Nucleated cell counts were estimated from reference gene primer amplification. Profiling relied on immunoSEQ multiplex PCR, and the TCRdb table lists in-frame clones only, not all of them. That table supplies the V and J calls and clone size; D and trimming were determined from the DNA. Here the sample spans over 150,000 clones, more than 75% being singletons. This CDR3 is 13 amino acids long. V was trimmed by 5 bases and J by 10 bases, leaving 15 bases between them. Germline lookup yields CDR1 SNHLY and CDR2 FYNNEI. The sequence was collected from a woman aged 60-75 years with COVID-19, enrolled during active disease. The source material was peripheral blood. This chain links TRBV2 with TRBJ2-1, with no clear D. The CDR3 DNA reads TGTGCCAGCAGTCCCAGACACCTCCAAGAGCAGTTCTTC. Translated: CASSPRHLQEQFF.